This T cell receptor beta chain was recovered during a study of blood T cell repertoires in COVID-19. The overall study: Material from acute and convalescent COVID-19 was sourced from the United States, Italy and Spain. T cells, B-cell-depleted T cells, or PBMCs supplied cDNA or gDNA.

Under the authors' procedure: The assay estimated nucleated cells by amplifying reference gene primers. Profiling relied on immunoSEQ multiplex PCR, and the TCRdb table lists in-frame clones only, not all of them. For V, J and clone size, that table is used; D and trimming come from the DNA. The table lists a few hundred thousand clones, around 87% of them singletons. Germline V gene data show CDR1 as GTSNPN and CDR2 as SVGIG (reference sequence). V dropped 7 bases and J dropped 5; count of bases not matched to a gene: 7. The CDR3 has 14 amino acids. In its sample, this clone was seen once. This sequence was found in a woman aged 25 to 39 with COVID-19, enrolled during active disease. Sequencing input: peripheral blood. The chain uses TRBV30 and TRBJ1-5; TRBD1 agrees at 11 bases. This CDR3 is CALSGTGGHQPQHF. In DNA form, the CDR3 reads TGTGCCTTGAGCGGGACAGGGGGTCATCAGCCCCAGCATTTT.